The following is a T cell receptor beta chain sequence with its context. The antigen it recognizes is unknown. No much larger clone is present one base from it, and per-base qualities are unavailable. This sample's time point label indicates: baseline before first vaccination. Samples from vaccinated people were obtained from the UK trials COV001 and COV002, which included a single-blind randomized controlled phase 2/3 trial of AZD1222 (ChAdOx1 nCoV-19) in healthy adults. Trial participant PBMC samples were collected at day 0 and day 28 after the second dose for TCRbeta chain sequencing. The data were obtained in a study of T cell responses to AZD1222 COVID-19 vaccine (dated by TCRdb to the early 2020s). Turning to the overall study: AZD1222 recipients given second doses at about 4 weeks or at about 12 weeks were pooled, since spike-specific TCR depth and breadth were not found to differ between the two schedules. A total of over 230 trial participants underwent TCR sequencing, of whom approximately 210 received two doses of AZD1222 and some 25 received two doses of the MenACWY control vaccine. Enrollment into the trials was organized by age into subgroups of 18-55, 56-69 and 70-plus years, and those subgroups contained roughly 160, 29 and 62 TCR-sequenced participants, respectively.

The CDR3, from cysteine to phenylalanine, totals 13 residues. Of all the DNA, just the CDR3 is kept, 39 bases in frame from base 1. Looking up the germline V gene (reference sequence) yields CDR1 GTSNPN and CDR2 SVGIG. V is pruned by 5 bases and J by 7 bases, leaving 8 bases of the junction without a gene match. General findings and caveats noted by the study authors: Spike-specific TCR breadth and depth rose significantly after two AZD1222 doses compared with day 0 and with MenACWY recipients. In the small 56-69-year group, the increase in depth fell short of significance, most likely because of low power. Because no samples from the day 14 peak response were available, repertoires could be characterized only after the peak T cell response. Conclusions about previously exposed vaccinees were limited because only six AZD1222 recipients were SARS-CoV-2 seropositive at baseline. The vaccine-associated CD4 TCRs covered the entire spike protein, and the dominant responses fell in regions 160-218 and 743-854. Reportedly, close to half of the unique spike-specific TCRs recognized epitopes lying outside the regions that are mutated in the B.1.351 and B.1.1.7 variants. Participants were mostly white British, with more females than males. The authors suggested clonal diversity may have been underestimated.

The CDR3 regions of human TCRbeta chains were analyzed by immunosequencing. The paper's processing steps were these. Repertoire TCRs were matched against a reference library of SARS-CoV-2-specific TCRs generated with the MIRA antigen-specificity platform. Breadth meant the fraction of unique TCRs that were SARS-CoV-2-associated, whereas depth meant the fraction of total T cells that were SARS-CoV-2-associated. Each spike-specific TCR was assigned to its reactive spike region and to a CD4 or CD8 class using the MIRA data. Log10-transformed breadth and depth values were compared by one-way ANOVA with Sidak's multiple comparisons tests. Drawn from immuneACCESS, this table holds only the in-frame rearrangements with V and J called that TCRdb kept. Clones are partly lost; checked studies trace under half to an unresolved V gene and leave the rest unexplained. The V and J calls and clone size are taken from that table; D and trimming were inferred from the DNA. For this sample the table gives tens of thousands of clones, of which 80% were detected only once. Under 25% of the sample is in the top ten clones.

This TCR was sampled from an adult in good health. In this chain, TRBV30 is recombined with TRBJ1-5, with TRBD1 matching 7 junction bases. The sequenced sample was peripheral blood, obtained on day 0 of AZD1222 vaccination. The CDR3 protein is CAWGQGVGQPQHF. The nucleotides are TGTGCCTGGGGTCAGGGGGTAGGACAGCCCCAGCATTTT.